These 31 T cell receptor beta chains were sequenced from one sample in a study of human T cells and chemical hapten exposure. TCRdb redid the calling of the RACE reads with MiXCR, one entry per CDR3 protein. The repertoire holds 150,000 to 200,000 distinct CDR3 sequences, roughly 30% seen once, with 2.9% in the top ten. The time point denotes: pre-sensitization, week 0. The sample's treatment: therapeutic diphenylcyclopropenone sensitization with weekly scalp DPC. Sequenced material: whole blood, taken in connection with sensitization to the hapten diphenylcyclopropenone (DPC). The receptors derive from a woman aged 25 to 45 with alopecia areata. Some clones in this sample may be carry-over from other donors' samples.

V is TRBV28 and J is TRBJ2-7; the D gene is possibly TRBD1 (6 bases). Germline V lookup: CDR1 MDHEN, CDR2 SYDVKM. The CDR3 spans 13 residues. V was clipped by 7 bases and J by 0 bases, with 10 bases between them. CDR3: CASTQGSSYEQYF. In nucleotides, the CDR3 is TGTGCCAGCACTCAGGGGAGCTCCTACGAGCAGTACTTC. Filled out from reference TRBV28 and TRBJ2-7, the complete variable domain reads DVKVTQSSRYLVKRTGEKVFLECVQDMDHENMFWYRQDPGLGLRLIYFSYDVKMKEKGDIPEGYSVSREKKERFSLILESASTNQTSMYLCASTQGSSYEQYFGPGTRLTVT.

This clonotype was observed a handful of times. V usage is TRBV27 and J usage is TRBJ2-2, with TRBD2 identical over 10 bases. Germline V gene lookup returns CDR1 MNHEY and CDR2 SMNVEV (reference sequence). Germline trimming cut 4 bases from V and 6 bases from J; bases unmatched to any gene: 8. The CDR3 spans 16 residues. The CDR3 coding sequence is TGTGCCAGCAGTTCCGCCGGGACTAGCGCTCCCGGGGAGCTGTTTTTT. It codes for CASSSAGTSAPGELFF.

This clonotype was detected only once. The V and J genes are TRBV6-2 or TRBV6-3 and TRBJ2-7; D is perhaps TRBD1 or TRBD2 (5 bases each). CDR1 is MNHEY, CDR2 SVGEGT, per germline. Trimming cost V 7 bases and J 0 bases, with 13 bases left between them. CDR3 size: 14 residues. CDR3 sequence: CASTERGPSYEQYF. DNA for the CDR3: TGTGCCAGCACCGAAAGGGGACCCTCCTACGAGCAGTACTTC.

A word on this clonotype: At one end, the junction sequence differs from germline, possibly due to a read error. CDR3 in amino acids: CASSPRPLEPFF. CDR3 DNA: TGTGCCAGCAGCCCACGCCCTTTGGAGCCGTTTTTT. The rearrangement links TRBV11-3 to TRBJ2-2; D is uncertain. CDR3 length: 12 amino acids. The V gene's germline CDR1 is SGHNT and CDR2 YENEEA.

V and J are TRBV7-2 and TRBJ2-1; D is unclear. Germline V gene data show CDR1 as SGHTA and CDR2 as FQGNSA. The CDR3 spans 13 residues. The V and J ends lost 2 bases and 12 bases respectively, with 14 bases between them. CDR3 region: CASSLFGPEWQFF. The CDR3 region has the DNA TGTGCCAGCAGCTTATTTGGACCCGAGTGGCAGTTCTTC.

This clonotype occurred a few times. In nucleotides, the CDR3 is TGCAGTGCTAAAGGGACGGACTTTAACTATGGCTACACCTTC. Translating gives CSAKGTDFNYGYTF. The genes are TRBV20-1 and TRBJ1-2; weak D call: TRBD1 (5 bases). There are 14 residues in the CDR3. Germline CDR1 DFQATT, CDR2 SNEGSKA (reference sequence). The V and J ends lost 4 bases and 1 base respectively, with 13 bases between them.

The CDR3: CASSSGQGANTQYF. Here the CDR3 DNA reads TGTGCCAGCTCATCCGGACAGGGGGCGAATACGCAGTATTTT. The genes are TRBV18 and TRBJ2-3, with 11 bases matching TRBD1. This CDR3 has 14 residues. The V gene end was trimmed by 5 bases and the J gene end by 7 bases; junction bases not matched to a gene: 5. Germline CDR1 and CDR2: KGHSH and LQKENI.

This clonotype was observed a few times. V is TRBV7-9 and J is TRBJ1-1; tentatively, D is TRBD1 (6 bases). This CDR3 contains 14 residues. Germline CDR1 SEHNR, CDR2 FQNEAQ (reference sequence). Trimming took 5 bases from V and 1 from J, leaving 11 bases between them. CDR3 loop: CASSVEQGNTEAFF. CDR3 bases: TGTGCCAGCAGCGTCGAACAGGGGAACACTGAAGCTTTCTTT.

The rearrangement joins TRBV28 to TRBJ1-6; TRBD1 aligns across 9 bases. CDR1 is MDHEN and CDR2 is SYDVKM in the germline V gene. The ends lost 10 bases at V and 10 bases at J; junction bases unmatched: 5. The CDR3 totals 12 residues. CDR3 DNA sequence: TGTGCCATAGGACAGGGGAACTCACCCCTCCACTTT. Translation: CAIGQGNSPLHF.

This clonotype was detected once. This chain's CDR3 is CASSLTGGSYTEAFF. Written as DNA, the CDR3 is TGCGCCAGCAGCTTGACAGGGGGATCGTACACTGAAGCTTTCTTT. This rearrangement joins TRBV5-1 to TRBJ1-1, with 8 bases aligning to TRBD1. The CDR3 runs 15 residues. Germline assignment: CDR1 SGHRS and CDR2 YFSETQ. With V trimmed by 1 base and J by 3 bases, 5 bases remained unmatched.

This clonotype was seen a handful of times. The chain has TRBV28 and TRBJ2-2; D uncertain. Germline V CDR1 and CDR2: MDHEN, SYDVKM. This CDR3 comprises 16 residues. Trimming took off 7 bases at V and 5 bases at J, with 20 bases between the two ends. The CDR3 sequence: CASISETPPGTGELFF. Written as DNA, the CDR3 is TGTGCCAGCATCTCCGAAACGCCCCCCGGGACCGGGGAGCTGTTTTTT.

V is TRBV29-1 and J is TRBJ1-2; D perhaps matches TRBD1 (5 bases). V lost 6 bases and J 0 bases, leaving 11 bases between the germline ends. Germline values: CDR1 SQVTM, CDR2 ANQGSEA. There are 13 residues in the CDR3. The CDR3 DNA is TGCAGCGTGGACACCTCCGCTAACTATGGCTACACCTTC. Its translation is CSVDTSANYGYTF.

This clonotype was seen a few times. The CDR3 bases are TGTGCCAGTGAAGGGACTAGCGGCTCCTACAATGAGCAGTTCTTC. It codes for CASEGTSGSYNEQFF. The chain combines TRBV6-6 with TRBJ2-1; 11 bases agree with TRBD2. The junction had 4 bases not matched to a gene; V was cut back by 9 bases and J by 0 bases. CDR3 size: 15 residues. Germline assignment: CDR1 MNHNY and CDR2 SVGAGI (reference sequence).

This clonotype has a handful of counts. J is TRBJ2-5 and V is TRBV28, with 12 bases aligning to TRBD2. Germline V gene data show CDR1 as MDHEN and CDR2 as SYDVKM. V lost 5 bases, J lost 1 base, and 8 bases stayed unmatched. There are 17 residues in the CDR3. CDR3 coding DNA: TGTGCCAGCAGTAGGGCTCGACTAGCGGGGGTCCAAGAGACCCAGTACTTC. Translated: CASSRARLAGVQETQYF.

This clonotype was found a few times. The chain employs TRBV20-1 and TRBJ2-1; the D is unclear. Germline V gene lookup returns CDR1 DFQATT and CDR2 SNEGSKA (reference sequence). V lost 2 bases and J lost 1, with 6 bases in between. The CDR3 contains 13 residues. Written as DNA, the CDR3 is TGCAGTGCTAGACCTAGTTCCTACAATGAGCAGTTCTTC. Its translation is CSARPSSYNEQFF.

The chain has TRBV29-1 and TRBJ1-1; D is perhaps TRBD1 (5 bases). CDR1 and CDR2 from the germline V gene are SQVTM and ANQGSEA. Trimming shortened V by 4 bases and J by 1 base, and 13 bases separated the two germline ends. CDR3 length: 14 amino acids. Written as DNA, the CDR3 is TGCAGCGTTGTGGACCCCCAGGGGAACACTGAAGCTTTCTTT. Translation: CSVVDPQGNTEAFF.

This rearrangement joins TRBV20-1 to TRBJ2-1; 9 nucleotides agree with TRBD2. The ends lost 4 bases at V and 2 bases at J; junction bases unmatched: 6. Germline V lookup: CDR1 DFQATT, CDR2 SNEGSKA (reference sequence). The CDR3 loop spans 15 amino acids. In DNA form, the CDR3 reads TGCAGTGCTACCGAAGCGGGGGGCCCCTACAATGAGCAGTTCTTC. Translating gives CSATEAGGPYNEQFF.

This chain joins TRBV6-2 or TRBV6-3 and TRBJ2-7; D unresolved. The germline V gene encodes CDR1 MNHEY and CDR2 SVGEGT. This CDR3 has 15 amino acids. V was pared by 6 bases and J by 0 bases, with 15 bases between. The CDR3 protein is CASRKNTHSSYEQYF. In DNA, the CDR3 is TGTGCCAGCAGAAAGAACACCCATAGCTCCTACGAGCAGTACTTC.

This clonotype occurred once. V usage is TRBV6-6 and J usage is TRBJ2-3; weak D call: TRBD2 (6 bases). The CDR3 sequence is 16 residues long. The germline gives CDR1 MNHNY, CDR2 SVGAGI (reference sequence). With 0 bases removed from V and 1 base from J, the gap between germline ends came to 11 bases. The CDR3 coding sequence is TGTGCCAGCAGTTACTCTCCCGCGGGGCGCACAGATACGCAGTATTTT. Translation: CASSYSPAGRTDTQYF.

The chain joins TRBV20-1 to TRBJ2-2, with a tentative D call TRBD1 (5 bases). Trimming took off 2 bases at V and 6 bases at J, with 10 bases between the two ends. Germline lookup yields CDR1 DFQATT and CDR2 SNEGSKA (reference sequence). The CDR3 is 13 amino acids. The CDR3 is CSARIVGAGELFF. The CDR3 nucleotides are TGCAGTGCTAGAATAGTAGGGGCCGGGGAGCTGTTTTTT.

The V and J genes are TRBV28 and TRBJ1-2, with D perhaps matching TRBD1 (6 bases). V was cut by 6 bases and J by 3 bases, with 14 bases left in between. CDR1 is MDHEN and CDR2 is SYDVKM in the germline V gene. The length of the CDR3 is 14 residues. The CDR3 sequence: CASRFQGTDYGYTF. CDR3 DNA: TGTGCCAGCAGATTCCAGGGGACCGACTATGGCTACACCTTC.

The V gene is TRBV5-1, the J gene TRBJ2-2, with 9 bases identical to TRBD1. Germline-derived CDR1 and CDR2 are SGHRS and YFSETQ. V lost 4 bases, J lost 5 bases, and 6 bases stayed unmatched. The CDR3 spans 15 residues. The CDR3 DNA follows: TGCGCCAGCAGCGCGGGACAGGGATTGACCGGGGAGCTGTTTTTT. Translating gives CASSAGQGLTGELFF.

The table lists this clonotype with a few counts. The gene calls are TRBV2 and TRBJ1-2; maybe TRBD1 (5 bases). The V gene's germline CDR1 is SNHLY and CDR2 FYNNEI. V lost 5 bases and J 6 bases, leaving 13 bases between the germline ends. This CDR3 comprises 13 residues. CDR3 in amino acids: CASSPDMGDGYTF. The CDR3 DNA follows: TGTGCCAGCAGTCCGGACATGGGCGATGGCTACACCTTC.

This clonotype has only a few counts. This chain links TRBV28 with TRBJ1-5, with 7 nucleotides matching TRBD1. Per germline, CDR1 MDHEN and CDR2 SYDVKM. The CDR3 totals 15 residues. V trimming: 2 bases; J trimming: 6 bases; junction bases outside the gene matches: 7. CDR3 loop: CASSLRQGGVQPQHF. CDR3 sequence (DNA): TGTGCCAGCAGTTTAAGACAGGGTGGGGTTCAGCCCCAGCATTTT.

The DNA of the CDR3 is TGTGCCAGCACCACCGGTGGGGCGAATTCTGGAAACACCATATATTTT. This encodes CASTTGGANSGNTIYF. The V and J genes are TRBV7-2 and TRBJ1-3; TRBD1 is a possible D gene (5 bases). With 7 bases removed from V and 1 base from J, the gap between germline ends came to 17 bases. The CDR3 is made up of 16 amino acids. Germline V gene lookup returns CDR1 SGHTA and CDR2 FQGNSA.

This CDR3 reads CASSWRTGGSEAFF. The CDR3, as DNA: TGCGCCAGCAGCTGGCGGACAGGGGGCTCTGAAGCTTTCTTT. V is TRBV5-1 and J is TRBJ1-1; 11 nucleotides align to TRBD1. With 3 bases clipped from V and 6 bases from J, the junction kept 4 bases outside the gene matches. From germline, CDR1 is SGHRS and CDR2 YFSETQ. The CDR3 contains 14 residues.

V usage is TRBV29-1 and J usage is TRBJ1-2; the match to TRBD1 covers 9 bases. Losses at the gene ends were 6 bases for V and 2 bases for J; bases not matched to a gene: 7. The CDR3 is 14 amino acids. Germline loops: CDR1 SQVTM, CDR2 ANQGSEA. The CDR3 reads CSVDGQGPNYGYTF. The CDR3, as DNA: TGCAGCGTGGACGGACAGGGGCCGAACTATGGCTACACCTTC.

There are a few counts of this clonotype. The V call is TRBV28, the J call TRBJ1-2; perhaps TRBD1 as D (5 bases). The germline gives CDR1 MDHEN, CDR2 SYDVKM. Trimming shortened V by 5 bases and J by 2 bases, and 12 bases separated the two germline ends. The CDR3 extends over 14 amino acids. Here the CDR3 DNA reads TGTGCCAGCAGTCCGCCGGGACGGAACTATGGCTACACCTTC. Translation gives CASSPPGRNYGYTF.

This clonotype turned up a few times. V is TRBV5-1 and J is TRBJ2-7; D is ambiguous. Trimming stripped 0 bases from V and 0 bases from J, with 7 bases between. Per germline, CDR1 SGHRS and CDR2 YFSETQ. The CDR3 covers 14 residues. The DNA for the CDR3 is TGCGCCAGCAGCTTGGGTACACCCTCCTACGAGCAGTACTTC. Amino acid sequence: CASSLGTPSYEQYF.

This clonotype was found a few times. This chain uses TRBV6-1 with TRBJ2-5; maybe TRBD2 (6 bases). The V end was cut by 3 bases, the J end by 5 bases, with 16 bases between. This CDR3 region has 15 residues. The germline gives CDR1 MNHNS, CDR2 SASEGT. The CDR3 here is CASSENRGDGETQYF. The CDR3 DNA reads TGTGCCAGCAGTGAGAATCGCGGGGACGGGGAGACCCAGTACTTC.

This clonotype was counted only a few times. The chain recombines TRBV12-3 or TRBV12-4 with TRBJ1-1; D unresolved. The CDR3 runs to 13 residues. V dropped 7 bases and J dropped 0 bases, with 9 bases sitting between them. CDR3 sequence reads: CASTEEMNTEAFF. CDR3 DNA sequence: TGTGCCAGCACCGAAGAAATGAACACTGAAGCTTTCTTT.